This T cell receptor (beta chain) emerged from a study of T cells after yellow fever vaccination. V was cut by 5 bases and J by 2 bases, with 12 bases left in between. CDR3 length: 14 amino acids. The germline gives CDR1 SNHLY, CDR2 FYNNEI. This clonotype was counted many times. TCRdb used MiXCR to reprocess the 5' RACE reads, holding one entry per CDR3 protein. This repertoire shows about 240,000 distinct CDR3 sequences, roughly 4% found once; its top ten account for around 19%. The sample consisted of PBMCs, taken 15 days after the yellow fever booster vaccination. The V call is TRBV2, the J call TRBJ1-1; D perhaps matches TRBD1 (6 bases). This receptor was identified in a man aged 18 to 29 who received the YFV17D yellow fever vaccine. The CDR3 protein is CASSWLQGNTEAFF. CDR3 in DNA: TGTGCCAGCAGTTGGCTACAGGGAAACACTGAAGCTTTCTTT.